This is a list of T cell receptor beta chains from one sample in a study of Graves' ophthalmopathy and Graves' hyperthyroidism. From the multiplex PCR reads, TCRdb called clonotypes with MiXCR, one entry per CDR3 protein. The sample lists fewer than 350,000 distinct CDR3 sequences, roughly 15% seen once, with 9% to 15% in the top ten. Sequenced sample: peripheral blood. The receptors here all came from an adult man with Graves' ophthalmopathy. CDR3s include the opening cysteine and the closing phenylalanine or tryptophan. Fields, in order: CDR3 DNA, CDR3 protein, V gene, J gene, D gene, CDR3 length, clone size. D genes are given only for firm matches. The size entry is marked missing in some rows and otherwise reads once, few, many or a size class.

CDR3 DNA: TGCAGCGGGCGACTAGCAGGGAACACCGGGGAGCTGTTTTTT
CDR3 protein: CSGRLAGNTGELFF
V gene: TRBV29-1
J gene: TRBJ2-2
D gene: TRBD2
CDR3 length: 14
clone size: many

CDR3 DNA: TGTGCCAGTAGTATCGGAGGCAGCGGAGCTTTCTTT
CDR3 protein: CASSIGGSGAFF
V gene: TRBV19
J gene: TRBJ1-1
D gene: -
CDR3 length: 12
clone size: -

CDR3 DNA: TGTGCCAGCAGGGGGCCGGGACTAGTCTACGAGCAGTACTTC
CDR3 protein: CASRGPGLVYEQYF
V gene: TRBV6-1
J gene: TRBJ2-7
D gene: TRBD2
CDR3 length: 14
clone size: -

CDR3 DNA: TGTGCCAGCAGCCCTCCCGGGGAAGTTAACTACGAGCAGTACTTC
CDR3 protein: CASSPPGEVNYEQYF
V gene: TRBV12-3/TRBV12-4
J gene: TRBJ2-7
D gene: -
CDR3 length: 15
clone size: few

CDR3 DNA: TGTGCCAGCAGTCGACGGACAGGGACGGGTGGCTACACCTTC
CDR3 protein: CASSRRTGTGGYTF
V gene: TRBV6-1
J gene: TRBJ1-2
D gene: TRBD1
CDR3 length: 14
clone size: many

CDR3 DNA: TGTGCCAGCAGCCAAGAAATTCGGGCCCGACAGGGGACCCAGCCCCAGCATTTT
CDR3 protein: CASSQEIRARQGTQPQHF
V gene: TRBV4-2
J gene: TRBJ1-5
D gene: TRBD1
CDR3 length: 18
clone size: many

CDR3 DNA: TGTGCCAGTAGTGTCGGACCGCGGAACCAAGAGACCCAGTACTTC
CDR3 protein: CASSVGPRNQETQYF
V gene: TRBV19
J gene: TRBJ2-5
D gene: -
CDR3 length: 15
clone size: many

CDR3 DNA: TGTGCCAGCAGCCAAGGCCGGAGCTACGAGCAGTACTTC
CDR3 protein: CASSQGRSYEQYF
V gene: TRBV4-2
J gene: TRBJ2-7
D gene: -
CDR3 length: 13
clone size: many

CDR3 DNA: TGTGCCAGCAGCGCAAGAAGCGGGGGCTACACCTTC
CDR3 protein: CASSARSGGYTF
V gene: TRBV5-4
J gene: TRBJ1-2
D gene: -
CDR3 length: 12
clone size: many

CDR3 DNA: TGTGCCAGCAGTCAGCCTGGGGGCCTTTACGAGCAGTACTTC
CDR3 protein: CASSQPGGLYEQYF
V gene: TRBV27
J gene: TRBJ2-7
D gene: -
CDR3 length: 14
clone size: many

CDR3 DNA: TGTGCCAGTATCATCAATAGTAGGAACACTGAAGCTTTCTTT
CDR3 protein: CASIINSRNTEAFF
V gene: TRBV19
J gene: TRBJ1-1
D gene: -
CDR3 length: 14
clone size: few

CDR3 DNA: TGTGCCAGCAGTTTACCTGGACAGGGGGCGGGTCAGCCCCAGCATTTT
CDR3 protein: CASSLPGQGAGQPQHF
V gene: TRBV12-3/TRBV12-4
J gene: TRBJ1-5
D gene: TRBD1
CDR3 length: 16
clone size: many

CDR3 DNA: TGCAGTGCTAGATCCACGACAGGGGGCTGGACTGAAGCTTTCTTT
CDR3 protein: CSARSTTGGWTEAFF
V gene: TRBV20-1
J gene: TRBJ1-1
D gene: TRBD1
CDR3 length: 15
clone size: many

CDR3 DNA: TGCGCCAGCCGGACAGGGGGTAACGAGCAGTACTTC
CDR3 protein: CASRTGGNEQYF
V gene: TRBV5-1
J gene: TRBJ2-7
D gene: TRBD1
CDR3 length: 12
clone size: -

CDR3 DNA: TGTGCCAGCAGTTTCGGACTGCCCAATGATGGCTACACCTTC
CDR3 protein: CASSFGLPNDGYTF
V gene: TRBV12-3/TRBV12-4
J gene: TRBJ1-2
D gene: -
CDR3 length: 14
clone size: -

CDR3 DNA: TGTGCCAGCAGCAAGGGACAGGGGGCGGATCAGCCCCAGCATTTT
CDR3 protein: CASSKGQGADQPQHF
V gene: TRBV7-2
J gene: TRBJ1-5
D gene: TRBD1
CDR3 length: 15
clone size: many

CDR3 DNA: TGCAGCTTCAGGGGTGGGGGCACTGAAGCTTTCTTT
CDR3 protein: CSFRGGGTEAFF
V gene: TRBV29-1
J gene: TRBJ1-1
D gene: -
CDR3 length: 12
clone size: -

CDR3 DNA: TGTGCCAGCTCTCGAATAGCGGAAGAAGAGACCCAGTACTTC
CDR3 protein: CASSRIAEEETQYF
V gene: TRBV18
J gene: TRBJ2-5
D gene: -
CDR3 length: 14
clone size: many

CDR3 DNA: TGTGCCAACACAAATACGGACCGAAGAGAAGAGACCCAGTACTTC
CDR3 protein: CANTNTDRREETQYF
V gene: TRBV6-5
J gene: TRBJ2-5
D gene: -
CDR3 length: 15
clone size: many

CDR3 DNA: TGCGCCAGCAGCTCTAGACAGGGGGTAAGGAGGACTGAAGCTTTCTTT
CDR3 protein: CASSSRQGVRRTEAFF
V gene: TRBV5-1
J gene: TRBJ1-1
D gene: TRBD1
CDR3 length: 16
clone size: many

CDR3 DNA: TGTGCCAGCAGCACCGGGGACAGTACCCAAGAGACCCAGTACTTC
CDR3 protein: CASSTGDSTQETQYF
V gene: TRBV11-3
J gene: TRBJ2-5
D gene: TRBD1
CDR3 length: 15
clone size: many

CDR3 DNA: TGTGCCACCAGCAGAGCTACCTCGAGAGCTTTCTTT
CDR3 protein: CATSRATSRAFF
V gene: TRBV15
J gene: TRBJ1-1
D gene: -
CDR3 length: 12
clone size: -

CDR3 DNA: TGCGCCAGCAGCTTGGAGGGAGGCGCTAGCGGGAACACCGGGGAGCTGTTTTTT
CDR3 protein: CASSLEGGASGNTGELFF
V gene: TRBV5-1
J gene: TRBJ2-2
D gene: TRBD2
CDR3 length: 18
clone size: -

CDR3 DNA: TGTGCCTGGAGTATTAAGGGGGCGCGGACTGAAGCTTTCTTT
CDR3 protein: CAWSIKGARTEAFF
V gene: TRBV30
J gene: TRBJ1-1
D gene: TRBD1
CDR3 length: 14
clone size: many

CDR3 DNA: TGTGCCAGCAGTTACTACAGGGGAGAGACCCAGTACTTC
CDR3 protein: CASSYYRGETQYF
V gene: TRBV6-5
J gene: TRBJ2-5
D gene: TRBD1
CDR3 length: 13
clone size: many

CDR3 DNA: TGTGCCAGCGGGACTCTAGGGGCCTACTACGAGCAGTACTTC
CDR3 protein: CASGTLGAYYEQYF
V gene: TRBV6-2/TRBV6-3
J gene: TRBJ2-7
D gene: -
CDR3 length: 14
clone size: -

CDR3 DNA: TGTGCCAGCAGTTACCGTCACAGGGGAACCTACGAGCAGTACTTC
CDR3 protein: CASSYRHRGTYEQYF
V gene: TRBV6-5
J gene: TRBJ2-7
D gene: TRBD1
CDR3 length: 15
clone size: -

CDR3 DNA: TGTGCCAGCAGGGGCACCGGACAGGGGGGGATCGAGCAGTACTTC
CDR3 protein: CASRGTGQGGIEQYF
V gene: TRBV11-1
J gene: TRBJ2-7
D gene: TRBD1
CDR3 length: 15
clone size: -

CDR3 DNA: TGTGCCTGGAGTGTAGGGGGTCCGTCGAAGACCCAGTACTTC
CDR3 protein: CAWSVGGPSKTQYF
V gene: TRBV30
J gene: TRBJ2-5
D gene: -
CDR3 length: 14
clone size: many

CDR3 DNA: TGTGCCTGGAGTGTACATGGAGGGGAAGCTTTCTTT
CDR3 protein: CAWSVHGGEAFF
V gene: TRBV30
J gene: TRBJ1-1
D gene: -
CDR3 length: 12
clone size: many

CDR3 DNA: TGTGCCAGCAGCTTAGGTCCAGCGGGAGGGCCTTACGAGCAGTACTTC
CDR3 protein: CASSLGPAGGPYEQYF
V gene: TRBV11-2
J gene: TRBJ2-7
D gene: TRBD2
CDR3 length: 16
clone size: many

CDR3 DNA: TGCGCCAGCAGCCGGACAGGGGGCGTTCGGGACGAGCAGTACTTC
CDR3 protein: CASSRTGGVRDEQYF
V gene: TRBV5-1
J gene: TRBJ2-7
D gene: TRBD1
CDR3 length: 15
clone size: many

CDR3 DNA: TGTGCCAGCAGACCACAGGGGGCGCCCAATCAGCCCCAGCATTTT
CDR3 protein: CASRPQGAPNQPQHF
V gene: TRBV6-1
J gene: TRBJ1-5
D gene: TRBD1
CDR3 length: 15
clone size: -

CDR3 DNA: TGTGCCAGCAGTTTGGGCGGGAACGGCGAGCAGTACTTC
CDR3 protein: CASSLGGNGEQYF
V gene: TRBV12-3/TRBV12-4
J gene: TRBJ2-7
D gene: -
CDR3 length: 13
clone size: once

CDR3 DNA: TGTGCCAGCAGCGTAGGCGCCCAAGGTCCTCTCTACGAGCAGTACTTC
CDR3 protein: CASSVGAQGPLYEQYF
V gene: TRBV9
J gene: TRBJ2-7
D gene: -
CDR3 length: 16
clone size: many

CDR3 DNA: TGCGCCAGCAGCTTGCGGGGGCTGGGCACTGAAGCTTTCTTT
CDR3 protein: CASSLRGLGTEAFF
V gene: TRBV5-1
J gene: TRBJ1-1
D gene: -
CDR3 length: 14
clone size: many

CDR3 DNA: TGTGCCAGCAGTCACGGGACAGGGCGCTCTGGGGCCAACGTCCTGACTTTC
CDR3 protein: CASSHGTGRSGANVLTF
V gene: TRBV6-4
J gene: TRBJ2-6
D gene: TRBD1
CDR3 length: 17
clone size: once

CDR3 DNA: TGTGCCAGTAGTATAGAAGCAGGGCCCTACGAGCAGTACTTC
CDR3 protein: CASSIEAGPYEQYF
V gene: TRBV19
J gene: TRBJ2-7
D gene: -
CDR3 length: 14
clone size: many

CDR3 DNA: TGTGCCAGCAGTTTAGTGGGACTATTCTACCATCAGCCCCAGCATTTT
CDR3 protein: CASSLVGLFYHQPQHF
V gene: TRBV12-3/TRBV12-4
J gene: TRBJ1-5
D gene: -
CDR3 length: 16
clone size: many

CDR3 DNA: TGCGCCAGCAGCTTCGCCGGACTATCCTACGAGCAGTACTTC
CDR3 protein: CASSFAGLSYEQYF
V gene: TRBV5-1
J gene: TRBJ2-7
D gene: -
CDR3 length: 14
clone size: many

CDR3 DNA: TGTGCCAGCAGCACCTCCGGGACAGGGGCCCGCGAGCAGTACTTC
CDR3 protein: CASSTSGTGAREQYF
V gene: TRBV28
J gene: TRBJ2-7
D gene: TRBD1
CDR3 length: 15
clone size: once

CDR3 DNA: TGTGCCACCAGCTCCCGGACAGGGAGTGGCTACACCTTC
CDR3 protein: CATSSRTGSGYTF
V gene: TRBV15
J gene: TRBJ1-2
D gene: TRBD1
CDR3 length: 13
clone size: -